The clone carrying this T cell receptor (beta chain) was seen more than once but under ten times. TCRdb fed the PCR reads into MiXCR, producing one record per CDR3 protein. The table has 600,000 to 650,000 distinct CDR3 sequences, just under 20% seen once. The data belong to a study of molecular identifiers for immune sequencing clone quantification. The material sequenced was naive CD8+ T cells from blood, with Jurkat cell RNA spiked in. The subset here: FACS-sorted CD8+CD4-CCR7+CD45RA+ naive T cells. The clonotype comes from a human donor in good health. Some libraries in this study had Jurkat cell RNA spiked in.

The CDR3 DNA sequence: TGTGCCAGCAGCCAAGATCCCGATTTCTCCTACAATGAGCAGTTCTTC. It encodes CASSQDPDFSYNEQFF. The chain combines TRBV3-1 with TRBJ2-1, with D unclear. With 0 bases removed from V and 0 bases from J, the gap between germline ends came to 9 bases. CDR1 is LGHDT and CDR2 is YNNKEL in the germline V gene (reference sequence). This CDR3 comprises 16 residues.